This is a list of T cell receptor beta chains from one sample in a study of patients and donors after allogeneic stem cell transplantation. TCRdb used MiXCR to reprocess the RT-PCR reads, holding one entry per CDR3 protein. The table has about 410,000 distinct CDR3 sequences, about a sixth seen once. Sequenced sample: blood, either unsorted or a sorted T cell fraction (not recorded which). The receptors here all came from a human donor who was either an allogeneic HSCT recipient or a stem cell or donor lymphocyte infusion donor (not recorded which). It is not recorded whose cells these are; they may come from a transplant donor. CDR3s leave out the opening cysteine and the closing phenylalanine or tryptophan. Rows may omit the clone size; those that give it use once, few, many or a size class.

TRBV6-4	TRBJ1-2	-	ASSDFGTGRYT
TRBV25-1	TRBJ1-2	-	ASSENHGYT
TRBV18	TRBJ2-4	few	ASVRGPKNIQY
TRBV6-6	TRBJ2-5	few	ASVDRFGGTQY
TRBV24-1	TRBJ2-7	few	ATSDGGSFYEQY
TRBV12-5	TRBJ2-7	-	ASGLAQTGKSGEQY
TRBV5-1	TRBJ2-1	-	ASSPFSGSYNEQF
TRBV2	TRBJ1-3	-	ASSERYIAA
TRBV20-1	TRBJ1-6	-	SAGDSPSYNSPLH
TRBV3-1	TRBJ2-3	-	ASSQGDFRDTQY
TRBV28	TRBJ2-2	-	ASSLVSEKLF
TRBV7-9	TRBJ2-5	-	ASSFMGGEETQY
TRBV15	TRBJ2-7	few	ATSRDSSGRAEQY
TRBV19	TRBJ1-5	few	ASRHDTSNQPQH
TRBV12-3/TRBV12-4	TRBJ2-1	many	ASSSGTRVREQF
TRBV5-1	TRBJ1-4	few	ATRLDGEKLF
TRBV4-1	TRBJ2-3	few	ASSPGQGTTDTQY
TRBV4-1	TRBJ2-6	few	ASTRPTSGANVLT
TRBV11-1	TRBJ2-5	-	ASSLRLGLAGGFQETQY
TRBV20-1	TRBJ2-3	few	SAPGADTQY
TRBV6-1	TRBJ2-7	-	ASSPGQTTYYEQY
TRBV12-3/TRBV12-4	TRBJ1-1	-	ASRRLTGRPEAF
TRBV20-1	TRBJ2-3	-	SARDGVADTQY
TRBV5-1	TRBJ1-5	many	ASSPTGGDQPQH
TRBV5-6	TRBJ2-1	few	ASSTRLAGVKNEQF
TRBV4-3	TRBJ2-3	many	ASSQDGTDTQY
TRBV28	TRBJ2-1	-	ASSSVAGGPYNEQF
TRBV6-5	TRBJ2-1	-	ASSPGGTVVF
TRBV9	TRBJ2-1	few	ASSVTGRSNEQF
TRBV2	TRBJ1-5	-	ASSEDDYSNQPQH
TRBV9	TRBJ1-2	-	ASSDAGTAINYGYT
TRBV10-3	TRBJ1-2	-	AISESGTVYGYT
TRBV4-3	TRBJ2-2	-	ASSQSAEGGRVTGELF
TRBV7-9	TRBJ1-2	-	ASSLEARQGLYT
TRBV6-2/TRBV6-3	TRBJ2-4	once	ASSSSQKGLAKNIQY
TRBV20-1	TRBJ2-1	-	SAKKRNYNEQF
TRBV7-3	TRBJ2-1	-	ASSLKRGSRAGNEQF
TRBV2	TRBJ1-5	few	ASSRDRSYQPQH
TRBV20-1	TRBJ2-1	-	SASSGGQF
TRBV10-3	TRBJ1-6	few	AISGQGVNSPLH
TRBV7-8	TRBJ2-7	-	ASSKSTSGTYEQY
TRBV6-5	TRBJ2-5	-	ASSYRTEVATQY